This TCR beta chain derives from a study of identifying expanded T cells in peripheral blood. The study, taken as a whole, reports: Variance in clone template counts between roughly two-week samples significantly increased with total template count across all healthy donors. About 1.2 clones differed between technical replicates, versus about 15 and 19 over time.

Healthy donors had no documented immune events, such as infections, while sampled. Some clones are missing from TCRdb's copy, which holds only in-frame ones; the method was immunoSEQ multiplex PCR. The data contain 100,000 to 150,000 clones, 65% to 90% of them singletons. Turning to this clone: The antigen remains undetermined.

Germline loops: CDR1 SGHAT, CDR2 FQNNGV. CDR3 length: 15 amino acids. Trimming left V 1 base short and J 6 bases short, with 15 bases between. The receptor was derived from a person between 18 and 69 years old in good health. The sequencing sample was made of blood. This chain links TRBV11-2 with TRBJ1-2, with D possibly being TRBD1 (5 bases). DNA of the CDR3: TGTGCCAGCAGCTTAGTCGCCCGGGACGCCAATGGCTACACCTTC. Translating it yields CASSLVARDANGYTF.